The rows below give T cell receptor beta chains drawn from one sample of a study of blood T cells in healthy people across ages. One entry per CDR3 protein, called by TCRdb with MiXCR from the 5' RACE reads. The table includes more than 1.4 million distinct CDR3 sequences, around 39% detected once. The sample was blood. The source of these receptors is a young woman in good health. CDR3s include the opening cysteine and the closing phenylalanine or tryptophan. D genes are given only for firm matches. A row's size may be missing; if present it is once, few, many or a size class.

length: 14
size: .
J: TRBJ2-5
V: TRBV9
D: .
DNA: TGTGCCAGCAGCGTGACGTTGACCCAAGAGACCCAGTACTTC
CDR3: CASSVTLTQETQYF

length: 14
size: .
J: TRBJ2-5
V: TRBV20-1
D: .
DNA: TGCAGTTCCTTTATGGGGGGCTCCTACAATGAGCAGTACTTC
CDR3: CSSFMGGSYNEQYF

length: 13
size: many
J: TRBJ1-2
V: TRBV5-1
D: .
DNA: TGTGCCAGCAGTTTGACAGAGAACTATGGCTACACCTTC
CDR3: CASSLTENYGYTF

length: 13
size: .
J: TRBJ2-1
V: TRBV6-1
D: .
DNA: TGTGCCAGCACCATCGAGGGGTGGTATGAGCAGTTCTTC
CDR3: CASTIEGWYEQFF

length: 16
size: .
J: TRBJ2-1
V: TRBV25-1
D: .
DNA: TGTGCCAGCAGTGCCCTCGGGGCCGGACCTGAGAATGAGCAGTTCTTC
CDR3: CASSALGAGPENEQFF

length: 15
size: few
J: TRBJ2-1
V: TRBV6-2/TRBV6-3
D: .
DNA: TGTGCCAGCAGTTACCGGGGGTTAGAGGTTCGTGAGCAGTTCTTC
CDR3: CASSYRGLEVREQFF

length: 15
size: once
J: TRBJ1-3
V: TRBV12-3/TRBV12-4
D: .
DNA: TGTGCCAGTAGAGGGGTCAGGGACTCTGGAAACACCATATATTTT
CDR3: CASRGVRDSGNTIYF

length: 15
size: .
J: TRBJ2-5
V: TRBV12-3/TRBV12-4
D: TRBD2
DNA: TGTGCCAGCAGCTGGACTAGCGGGACTCGAGAGACCCAGTACTTC
CDR3: CASSWTSGTRETQYF

length: 19
size: once
J: TRBJ2-6
V: TRBV18
D: .
DNA: TGTGCCAGCTCACCACTTCGCTACAGGGACCACTCTGGGGCCAACGTCCTGACTTTC
CDR3: CASSPLRYRDHSGANVLTF

length: 12
size: .
J: TRBJ1-2
V: TRBV20-1
D: .
DNA: TGCAGTGCTAGAGAGGTTGACTATGGCTACACCTTC
CDR3: CSAREVDYGYTF

length: 12
size: few
J: TRBJ1-2
V: TRBV20-1
D: .
DNA: TGCAGTGCTAGTCAAGGGTATATGGGCTACACCTTC
CDR3: CSASQGYMGYTF

length: 17
size: .
J: TRBJ1-2
V: TRBV6-6
D: .
DNA: TGTGCCAGCAGTTACTCGATTTGGACATCGGAGGCAGGCGGCTACACCTTC
CDR3: CASSYSIWTSEAGGYTF

length: 13
size: .
J: TRBJ2-1
V: TRBV7-2
D: .
DNA: TGTGCCAGCAGCCCCCAACAGGCTTTAGAGCAGTTCTTC
CDR3: CASSPQQALEQFF

length: 13
size: few
J: TRBJ1-6
V: TRBV10-3
D: .
DNA: TGTGCCATCAATGGTCAAGGGGTTGGTCCCCTCCACTTT
CDR3: CAINGQGVGPLHF

length: 13
size: .
J: TRBJ2-2
V: TRBV4-1
D: TRBD2
DNA: TGCGCCAGCAGCCAAAGGACTAGTTTGGAGCTGTTTTTT
CDR3: CASSQRTSLELFF

length: 16
size: once
J: TRBJ2-3
V: TRBV6-4
D: TRBD2
DNA: TGTGCCAGCAGTGATTCGAGCGGGGGGGCCTTGGATACGCAGTATTTT
CDR3: CASSDSSGGALDTQYF

length: 13
size: .
J: TRBJ2-1
V: TRBV6-5
D: .
DNA: TGTGCCAGCAAAGACGGGGATTACAATGAGCAGTTCTTC
CDR3: CASKDGDYNEQFF

length: 15
size: few
J: TRBJ2-3
V: TRBV20-1
D: .
DNA: TGCAGTGCTAGTCTTTGGCGTGCTAGCACAGATACGCAGTATTTT
CDR3: CSASLWRASTDTQYF

length: 14
size: few
J: TRBJ2-3
V: TRBV10-3
D: .
DNA: TGTGCCATCAGCGGGAAGGGCAAGGTAGATACGCAGTATTTT
CDR3: CAISGKGKVDTQYF

length: 16
size: .
J: TRBJ2-1
V: TRBV10-3
D: .
DNA: TGTGCCATCAGTCCCACATTAGTCGGGGATTCCCGTGAGCAGTTCTTC
CDR3: CAISPTLVGDSREQFF